This T cell receptor (beta chain) is from a study of blood T cell repertoires in COVID-19. At the level of the study: From T cells, B-cell-depleted T cells, or PBMCs came the material, which was cDNA or gDNA.

In the study's own analysis: For nucleated cells, counts were estimated from reference gene primer amplification. Assay used: immunoSEQ multiplex PCR; TCRdb lists only in-frame clones, some missing. Clone size and the V and J calls come from that table; the DNA yielded D and trimming. Of 450,000 or so clones listed, about 90% are singletons. Those who participated ranged in age from about 18 to 89 years and resided in 20 to 30 US areas. Cohorts were determined from participant-reported clinical history. Germline V gene lookup returns CDR1 SNHLY and CDR2 FYNNEI. With V trimmed by 4 bases and J by 4 bases, 11 bases remained unmatched. The CDR3 sequence is 16 residues long.

The clonotype comes from a man aged 18 to 30 who had recovered from COVID-19. The material sequenced was PBMCs or T cells enriched from blood (not recorded which). The chain couples TRBV2 to TRBJ1-2; 8 nucleotides agree with TRBD1. CDR3 coding DNA: TGTGCCAGCAGTGTCCGGGCAGGGGGCGCCGCCTATGGCTACACCTTC. Protein product: CASSVRAGGAAYGYTF.